The 30 T cell receptor beta chains below all came from one sample that was sequenced in a study of blood T cell repertoires in COVID-19. Produced via immunoSEQ multiplex PCR; TCRdb's table is partial and in-frame only. The table lists under 60,000 clones, around four fifths of them singletons. The sample was peripheral blood. The receptor set was obtained from a human donor in a cohort sampled during active COVID-19.

The chain couples TRBV7-9 to TRBJ2-6; no definite D call. This CDR3 region has 15 residues. Germline V gene data show CDR1 as SEHNR and CDR2 as FQNEAQ (reference sequence). V was clipped by 5 bases and J by 2 bases, with 10 bases between them. CDR3 bases: TGTGCCAGCAGCCAGTACGAAGCTGGGGCCAACGTCCTGACTTTC. Its protein product is CASSQYEAGANVLTF.

The chain couples TRBV7-8 to TRBJ1-1; D may be TRBD1 (5 bases). The CDR3 is 14 amino acids. Trimming stripped 1 base from V and 5 bases from J, with 11 bases between. Per germline, CDR1 SGHVS and CDR2 FQNEAQ. For the CDR3, the DNA is TGTGCCAGCAGCTTAGTGGGGGGGACTACTGAAGCTTTCTTT. Translated, it gives CASSLVGGTTEAFF.

The CDR3 region has the DNA TGTGCCAGCAGTTACTCGCACCAGGGGGCAGATGGCTACACCTTC. Protein: CASSYSHQGADGYTF. V is TRBV6-5 and J is TRBJ1-2; 8 bases are a match to TRBD1. V lost 0 bases to trimming and J lost 6 bases; unmatched junction nucleotides: 6. This CDR3 is 15 amino acids long. Germline V gene sequence: CDR1 MNHEY, CDR2 SVGAGI.

The chain joins TRBV5-1 to TRBJ2-7, with D possibly being TRBD1 (5 bases). The germline V gene has CDR1 SGHRS and CDR2 YFSETQ. V was clipped by 5 bases and J by 7 bases, with 19 bases between them. This CDR3 has 14 amino acids. The CDR3 is CASRDGQGSREQYF. Written as DNA, the CDR3 is TGCGCCAGCAGGGATGGGCAGGGTAGCCGGGAGCAGTACTTC.

The chain has TRBV7-8 and TRBJ2-3; 7 nucleotides agree with TRBD2. V trimming: 3 bases; J trimming: 5 bases; junction bases outside the gene matches: 14. Germline CDR1 reads SGHVS; CDR2 reads FQNEAQ. The CDR3 runs 17 residues. The CDR3 protein is CASSFPGKAGSRDTQYF. In DNA form, the CDR3 reads TGTGCCAGCAGCTTCCCGGGTAAAGCGGGGTCACGAGATACGCAGTATTTT.

The chain is built from TRBV6-2 or TRBV6-3 and TRBJ2-5, with 11 bases lining up with TRBD2. Trimming cost V 6 bases and J 1 base; bases outside gene matches: 7. Germline CDR1 reads MNHEY; CDR2 reads SVGEGT. The CDR3 runs 16 residues. Here the CDR3 reads CASSLTSGGSQETQYF. For the CDR3, the DNA is TGTGCCAGCAGCCTCACTAGCGGGGGATCCCAAGAGACCCAGTACTTC.

The rearrangement links TRBV29-1 to TRBJ1-5; TRBD1 is a possible D gene (6 bases). The CDR3 consists of 14 residues. Trimming removed 1 base at V and 5 bases at J, with 12 bases between. Looked up from germline, CDR1 is SQVTM and CDR2 is ANQGSEA. The CDR3 sequence: CSVEGGGSDQPQHF. CDR3 bases: TGCAGCGTTGAAGGAGGGGGTTCAGATCAGCCCCAGCATTTT.

This sequence joins TRBV6-5 and TRBJ1-1; 8 nucleotides align to TRBD1. The CDR3 runs to 15 residues. The germline V gene has CDR1 MNHEY and CDR2 SVGAGI. Unmatched junction bases numbered 10, after V lost 4 bases and J lost 6 bases. The CDR3 region has the DNA TGTGCCAGCAGTTCGCGGACAGGGTCTAGTTCTGAAGCTTTCTTT. Translating gives CASSSRTGSSSEAFF.

J is TRBJ1-1 and V is TRBV4-3; D call uncertain. The length of the CDR3 is 12 residues. The germline V gene encodes CDR1 LGHNA and CDR2 YSLEER. V was clipped by 1 base and J by 10 bases, with 10 bases between them. The CDR3 spells CASSQGREGAFF. The CDR3 DNA follows: TGCGCCAGCAGCCAAGGGAGGGAAGGAGCTTTCTTT.

The chain employs TRBV19 and TRBJ2-7, with D unclear. Germline loops: CDR1 LNHDA, CDR2 SQIVND (reference sequence). V lost 0 bases, J lost 1 base, and 10 bases lay in between. The CDR3 is made up of 15 amino acids. Here the CDR3 reads CASSIDGYSSYEQYF. CDR3 sequence (DNA): TGTGCCAGTAGTATAGATGGTTACAGTTCCTACGAGCAGTACTTC.

V gene TRBV4-2 combines with J gene TRBJ1-2, with TRBD1 matching 7 bases. The CDR3 has 14 residues. V lost 4 bases, J lost 5 bases, and 7 bases stayed unmatched. Germline CDR1 and CDR2: LGHNA and YNFKEQ. This CDR3 is CASSPPRDSYGYTF. DNA of the CDR3: TGTGCCAGCAGCCCTCCAAGGGACAGTTATGGCTACACCTTC.

The V call is TRBV6-2 or TRBV6-3, the J call TRBJ2-7; D is perhaps TRBD1 (5 bases). This CDR3 has 12 residues. Germline CDR1 MNHEY, CDR2 SVGEGT. V was cut by 3 bases and J by 3 bases, with 6 bases left in between. As DNA, the CDR3 is TGTGCCAGCAGTTATGACAGCTACGAGCAGTACTTC. This codes for CASSYDSYEQYF.

The chain has TRBV5-4 and TRBJ2-1, with TRBD2 matching over 7 bases. V lost 0 bases and J lost 4; bases outside the gene matches: 10. CDR1 and CDR2 from the germline V gene are SGHNT and YYREEE (reference sequence). The CDR3 has 17 amino acids. The CDR3 loop reads CASSLGGPAGKYNEQFF. CDR3 in DNA: TGTGCCAGCAGCTTGGGCGGGCCAGCGGGGAAGTACAATGAGCAGTTCTTC.

The chain is built from TRBV4-3 and TRBJ2-3; possibly TRBD1 for D (5 bases). This CDR3 comprises 13 residues. Trimming cost V 4 bases and J 1 base, with 6 bases left between them. Germline CDR1 reads LGHNA; CDR2 reads YSLEER. CDR3 coding DNA: TGCGCCAGCAGCCCAGGGCGCACAGATACGCAGTATTTT. This sequence encodes CASSPGRTDTQYF.

The chain links TRBV5-1 to TRBJ1-3; D is perhaps TRBD1 (6 bases). The CDR3 is 17 residues long. V lost 0 bases to trimming and J lost 0 bases, with 13 bases between them. Germline V gene lookup returns CDR1 SGHRS and CDR2 YFSETQ. CDR3: CASSLGSRDTSGNTIYF. In DNA form, the CDR3 reads TGCGCCAGCAGCTTGGGGTCCCGGGACACCTCTGGAAACACCATATATTTT.

The CDR3 DNA follows: TGCGCCAGCAGCCAAGATGGAGGGAACTATGGCTACACCTTC. Translating gives CASSQDGGNYGYTF. The chain joins TRBV4-3 to TRBJ1-2; D is undetermined. Per germline, CDR1 LGHNA and CDR2 YSLEER. With 0 bases removed from V and 2 bases from J, the gap between germline ends came to 7 bases. This CDR3 has 14 amino acids.

The chain recombines TRBV2 with TRBJ1-3; a possible D gene is TRBD1 (5 bases). Germline assignment: CDR1 SNHLY and CDR2 FYNNEI. The CDR3 is 12 amino acids. Trimming took off 5 bases at V and 4 bases at J, with 6 bases between the two ends. CDR3 amino acids: CASSYRGNTIYF. As DNA, the CDR3 is TGTGCCAGCAGTTACAGGGGAAACACCATATATTTT.

In its sample, this clone was seen once. The CDR3 reads CASSDTQGRMSRTNEKLFF. The CDR3 region has the DNA TGTGCCAGCAGTGACACGCAGGGAAGAATGAGTAGGACTAATGAAAAACTGTTTTTT. This chain joins TRBV6-2 or TRBV6-3 and TRBJ1-4; tentative D call: TRBD1 (5 bases). The CDR3 spans 19 residues. Deletions cut 5 bases from V and 2 bases from J, with 24 bases between. The germline gives CDR1 MNHEY, CDR2 SVGEGT.

J is TRBJ1-1 and V is TRBV7-2; no clear D gene. The CDR3 sequence is 13 residues long. CDR1 is SGHTA, CDR2 FQGNSA, per germline. The V and J ends lost 2 bases and 5 bases respectively, with 9 bases between them. In DNA, the CDR3 is TGTGCCAGCAGCTTAACCCCGACTACTGAAGCTTTCTTT. Translating it yields CASSLTPTTEAFF.

V usage is TRBV28 and J usage is TRBJ2-2; 12 positions match TRBD1. The CDR3 runs to 19 residues. The trim removed 3 bases at V and 4 bases at J, leaving 12 bases unmatched. The V gene's germline CDR1 is MDHEN and CDR2 SYDVKM. The CDR3 loop reads CASSFWPGQGAESTGELFF. CDR3 nucleotide sequence: TGTGCCAGCAGTTTTTGGCCGGGACAGGGGGCAGAATCCACCGGGGAGCTGTTTTTT.

The CDR3 loop is CASSLWEQDNYGYTF. Written as DNA, the CDR3 is TGTGCCAGCAGTTTATGGGAACAGGACAACTATGGCTACACCTTC. The rearrangement uses TRBV28 and TRBJ1-2, with a possible D match to TRBD1 (5 bases). Germline-derived CDR1 and CDR2 are MDHEN and SYDVKM. Trimming stripped 0 bases from V and 2 bases from J, with 10 bases between. The CDR3 spans 15 residues.

This clone has only a few counts. V is TRBV4-2 and J is TRBJ1-2; maybe TRBD1 (5 bases). V gave up 0 bases and J gave up 8 bases, with 13 bases separating them. The CDR3 loop spans 14 amino acids. Germline V CDR1 and CDR2: LGHNA, YNFKEQ. In DNA form, the CDR3 reads TGTGCCAGCAGCCAAGATGAAGGGGTTGGCGGCTACACCTTC. Its translation: CASSQDEGVGGYTF.

The CDR3 DNA reads TGTGCCAGTAGTAGTTCCACAGGGTATGGCGAGCAGTACTTC. Its protein product is CASSSSTGYGEQYF. The chain employs TRBV19 and TRBJ2-7, with TRBD1 as a possible D gene (6 bases). The CDR3 is 14 residues long. V was trimmed by 4 bases and J by 6 bases, leaving 16 bases between them. The germline V gene has CDR1 LNHDA and CDR2 SQIVND (reference sequence).

The rearrangement joins TRBV9 to TRBJ1-3, with a tentative D call TRBD1 (5 bases). V lost 2 bases and J 3 bases, leaving 15 bases between the germline ends. This CDR3 is 16 amino acids long. Germline values: CDR1 SGDLS, CDR2 YYNGEE. The CDR3, as DNA: TGTGCCAGCAGCGTCAGCTATGGGCAGGGTGGAAACACCATATATTTT. Translating it yields CASSVSYGQGGNTIYF.

The chain carries TRBV19 and TRBJ1-1; possibly TRBD1 for D (6 bases). The V end was cut by 6 bases, the J end by 3 bases, with 14 bases between. CDR1 is LNHDA, CDR2 SQIVND, per germline (reference sequence). The CDR3 sequence is 14 residues long. CDR3 nucleotides: TGTGCCAGTAGGCTTAATACAGGGTACACTGAAGCTTTCTTT. It yields the protein CASRLNTGYTEAFF.

This clone was observed a single time. The CDR3 DNA reads TGTGCCAGCACTCGGACAGGGGGAAGCAATCAGCCCCAGCATTTT. Translating gives CASTRTGGSNQPQHF. The chain combines TRBV2 with TRBJ1-5; TRBD1 matches at 10 bases. CDR1 SNHLY and CDR2 FYNNEI come from the germline V gene. The CDR3 is 15 residues long. V shed 7 bases and J 1 base; nucleotides not matched to a gene: 4.

Only one count was recorded for this clone. V usage is TRBV5-8 and J usage is TRBJ2-3, with D possibly being TRBD1 (5 bases). This CDR3 is built from 14 residues. V was pared by 1 base and J by 10 bases, with 16 bases between. The germline CDR1 and CDR2 sequences are SGHTS and YDEGEE. This CDR3 reads CASSLTGGSFAQYF. In DNA form, the CDR3 reads TGTGCCAGCAGCTTGACAGGCGGAAGTTTCGCGCAGTATTTT.

V gene TRBV3-1 (or the pseudogene TRBV3-2) combines with J gene TRBJ1-5; no definite D call. CDR1 is LGHDT and CDR2 is YNNKEL in the germline V gene (reference sequence). Trimming shortened V by 1 base and J by 6 bases, and 13 bases separated the two germline ends. This CDR3 comprises 15 residues. CDR3 bases: TGTGCCAGCAGCCAAGGCCGGTCCGCTGGTCAGCCCCAGCATTTT. Its translation: CASSQGRSAGQPQHF.

The rearrangement links TRBV3-1 (or the pseudogene TRBV3-2) to TRBJ1-1; 10 bases fit TRBD1. The CDR3 sequence is 18 residues long. Trimming took 2 bases from V and 4 from J; bases not matched to a gene: 13. Germline CDR1 reads LGHDT; CDR2 reads YNNKEL (reference sequence). In nucleotides, the CDR3 is TGTGCCAGCAGCCAAATGACCTTTGGGGACAGGGGTTTCACTGAAGCTTTCTTT. Residues: CASSQMTFGDRGFTEAFF.

This chain connects TRBV6-2 or TRBV6-3 to TRBJ1-2; TRBD1 matches 9 bases. The CDR3 extends over 13 amino acids. V lost 4 bases and J lost 4; bases outside the gene matches: 1. Germline V gene sequence: CDR1 MNHEY, CDR2 SVGEGT. The CDR3 reads CASSSDRGYGYTF. CDR3 in DNA: TGTGCCAGCAGTTCGGACAGGGGCTATGGCTACACCTTC.